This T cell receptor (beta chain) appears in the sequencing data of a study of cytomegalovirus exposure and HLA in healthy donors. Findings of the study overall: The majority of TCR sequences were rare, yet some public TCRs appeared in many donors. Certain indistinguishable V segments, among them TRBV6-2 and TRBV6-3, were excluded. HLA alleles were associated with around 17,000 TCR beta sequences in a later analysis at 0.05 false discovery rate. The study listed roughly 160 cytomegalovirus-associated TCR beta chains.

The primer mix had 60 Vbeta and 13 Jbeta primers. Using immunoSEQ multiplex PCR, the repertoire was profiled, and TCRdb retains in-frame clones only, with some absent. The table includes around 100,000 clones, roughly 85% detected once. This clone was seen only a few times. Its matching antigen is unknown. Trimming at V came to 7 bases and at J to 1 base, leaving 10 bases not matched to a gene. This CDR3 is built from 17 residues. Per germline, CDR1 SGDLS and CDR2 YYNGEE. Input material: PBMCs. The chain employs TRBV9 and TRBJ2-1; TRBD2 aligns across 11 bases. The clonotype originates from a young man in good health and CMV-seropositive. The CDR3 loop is CASSGPGLAASYNEQFF. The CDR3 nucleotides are TGTGCCAGCTCCGGACCGGGACTAGCGGCGTCCTACAATGAGCAGTTCTTC.